This entry lists 22 T cell receptor beta chains sequenced from one sample in a study of ipilimumab plus nivolumab after autologous stem cell transplantation. The method was immunoSEQ multiplex PCR; TCRdb's version includes in-frame clones alone and lacks a portion of them. The data show 6,000 to 6,500 clones, approximately 92% seen once. The sample here was PBMCs, taken in a trial of ipilimumab plus nivolumab as post-transplant consolidation. All receptors come from a female donor with multiple myeloma.

The chain couples TRBV18 to TRBJ2-1; maybe TRBD2 (6 bases). From germline, CDR1 is KGHSH and CDR2 LQKENI. The CDR3 totals 14 residues. Deletions cut 4 bases from V and 8 bases from J, with 15 bases between. The CDR3 DNA is TGTGCCAGCTCACACCAGACTAGTCACGATGAGCAGTTCTTC. It specifies CASSHQTSHDEQFF.

This clone appeared a single time. The rearrangement uses TRBV5-1 and TRBJ1-2; 7 positions match TRBD1. Germline V gene sequence: CDR1 SGHRS, CDR2 YFSETQ. The ends lost 0 bases at V and 2 bases at J; junction bases unmatched: 7. This CDR3 comprises 16 residues. The CDR3 spells CASSLATGVGNYGYTF. CDR3 nucleotide sequence: TGCGCCAGCAGCTTGGCTACAGGGGTGGGGAACTATGGCTACACCTTC.

The rearrangement joins TRBV28 to TRBJ2-7; TRBD2 matches 11 bases. The V gene end was trimmed by 6 bases and the J gene end by 2 bases; junction bases not matched to a gene: 9. The CDR3 is 16 amino acids. Germline CDR1 and CDR2: MDHEN and SYDVKM. This CDR3 reads CASSGAGTSGPYEQYF. DNA of the CDR3: TGTGCCAGCAGCGGAGCCGGGACTAGCGGACCCTACGAGCAGTACTTC. Using reference TRBV28 and TRBJ2-7 for the parts outside the CDR3, the full variable domain is DVKVTQSSRYLVKRTGEKVFLECVQDMDHENMFWYRQDPGLGLRLIYFSYDVKMKEKGDIPEGYSVSREKKERFSLILESASTNQTSMYLCASSGAGTSGPYEQYFGPGTRLTVT.

The V call is TRBV5-4, the J call TRBJ2-2, with a possible D match to TRBD2 (5 bases). Trimming took 6 bases from V and 1 from J, leaving 19 bases between them. The CDR3 loop spans 17 amino acids. CDR1 and CDR2 from the germline V gene are SGHNT and YYREEE (reference sequence). In DNA form, the CDR3 reads TGTGCCAGCACCACCATGTTGGCGGGTATGAACACCGGGGAGCTGTTTTTT. Amino acid sequence: CASTTMLAGMNTGELFF.

J is TRBJ2-7 and V is TRBV13, with 12 positions matching TRBD2. Germline V gene lookup returns CDR1 PRHDT and CDR2 FYEKMQ (reference sequence). This CDR3 is built from 15 residues. The V segment lost 5 bases and the J segment 6 bases; nucleotides outside the gene matches: 8. In DNA, the CDR3 is TGTGCCAGCAGCCTCCGGACTAGCGGGATGGGCGAGCAGTACTTC. It yields the protein CASSLRTSGMGEQYF.

The chain employs TRBV28 and TRBJ2-3; the match to TRBD1 covers 9 bases. After removal of 2 bases from V and 7 bases from J, the junction contained 7 bases not matched to a gene. The germline gives CDR1 MDHEN, CDR2 SYDVKM. The length of the CDR3 is 15 residues. CDR3 bases: TGTGCCAGCAGTTTAGGAGGACAGGGGTGGAATACGCAGTATTTT. It specifies CASSLGGQGWNTQYF.

This clone showed up just a few times. This sequence joins TRBV9 and TRBJ2-7; D unresolved. V lost 0 bases to trimming and J lost 3 bases, with 7 bases between them. The CDR3 runs 13 residues. Germline V CDR1 and CDR2: SGDLS, YYNGEE. This chain's CDR3 is CASSVGVYYEQYF. The CDR3 region has the DNA TGTGCCAGCAGCGTAGGGGTATACTACGAGCAGTACTTC.

The genes are TRBV6-5 and TRBJ1-2; 8 bases agree with TRBD1. Germline trimming cut 4 bases from V and 6 bases from J; bases unmatched to any gene: 7. The CDR3 is made up of 14 amino acids. Germline CDR1 reads MNHEY; CDR2 reads SVGAGI. This CDR3 reads CASSSLDRADGYTF. For the CDR3, the DNA is TGTGCCAGCAGTTCTCTGGACAGGGCCGATGGCTACACCTTC.

V is TRBV7-6 and J is TRBJ2-5; no firm D call. Per germline, CDR1 SGHVS and CDR2 FNYEAQ. The CDR3 loop spans 11 amino acids. Between the trimmed V and J ends, which lost 5 bases and 5 bases, there was a span of 6 bases. As DNA, the CDR3 is TGTGCCAGCAGCCGCCATGAGACCCAGTACTTC. This sequence encodes CASSRHETQYF.

The chain employs TRBV5-1 and TRBJ1-6; no clear D gene. CDR1 is SGHRS and CDR2 is YFSETQ in the germline V gene. The CDR3 is made up of 16 amino acids. V was pared by 0 bases and J by 0 bases, with 7 bases between. For the CDR3, the DNA is TGCGCCAGCAGCTTGGAAACGGGCTCCTATAATTCACCCCTCCACTTT. This codes for CASSLETGSYNSPLHF.

The gene calls are TRBV7-9 and TRBJ1-2; tentative D call: TRBD1 (5 bases). Germline V CDR1 and CDR2: SEHNR, FQNEAQ (reference sequence). The CDR3 length is 16 residues. V lost 5 bases and J 1 base, leaving 17 bases between the germline ends. The CDR3 coding sequence is TGTGCCAGCAGCCACCCAGGAGGACATCGTAACTATGGCTACACCTTC. Protein: CASSHPGGHRNYGYTF.

The chain links TRBV4-2 to TRBJ2-7; D is undetermined. Between the trimmed V and J ends, which lost 0 bases and 6 bases, there was a span of 9 bases. CDR1 is LGHNA and CDR2 is YNFKEQ in the germline V gene. The CDR3 covers 13 residues. The CDR3 coding sequence is TGTGCCAGCAGCCAAGACTGGTCGGGCGAGCAGTACTTC. It yields the protein CASSQDWSGEQYF.

The chain uses TRBV27 and TRBJ2-1; D is ambiguous. The CDR3 consists of 16 residues. The V gene lost 2 bases and the J gene lost 5 bases, with 16 bases spanning the gap. Germline V gene data show CDR1 as MNHEY and CDR2 as SMNVEV (reference sequence). The CDR3 is CASSLVFAAAHNEQFF. CDR3 sequence (DNA): TGTGCCAGCAGTTTAGTTTTCGCCGCGGCCCACAATGAGCAGTTCTTC.

V gene TRBV19 combines with J gene TRBJ1-3; D call uncertain. Trimming left V 9 bases short and J 2 bases short, with 17 bases between. This CDR3 contains 15 residues. The germline gives CDR1 LNHDA, CDR2 SQIVND (reference sequence). CDR3 protein: CASQSIELTGNTIYF. In nucleotides, the CDR3 is TGTGCCAGCCAAAGTATAGAACTAACTGGAAACACCATATATTTT.

This clone came up a few times. Other DNA sequences in this sample translate to the same CDR3. The rearrangement joins TRBV6-5 to TRBJ2-7; D is perhaps TRBD1 (6 bases). With 0 bases removed from V and 3 bases from J, the gap between germline ends came to 9 bases. Germline CDR1 is MNHEY and CDR2 is SVGAGI. The CDR3 extends over 14 amino acids. CDR3 residues: CASSYSQGRYEQYF. The CDR3 bases are TGTGCCAGCAGTTACTCGCAGGGGCGCTACGAGCAGTACTTC.

The J gene is TRBJ2-7, the V gene TRBV18; D not resolved. Germline lookup yields CDR1 KGHSH and CDR2 LQKENI. The CDR3 sequence is 12 residues long. V gave up 5 bases and J gave up 6 bases, with 11 bases separating them. The CDR3: CASSKEDLEQYF. CDR3 bases: TGTGCCAGCTCAAAAGAGGATCTCGAGCAGTACTTC.

The chain links TRBV5-4 to TRBJ2-7; D is possibly TRBD2 (6 bases). The length of the CDR3 is 15 residues. Between the trimmed V and J ends, which lost 3 bases and 3 bases, there was a span of 16 bases. Germline CDR1 reads SGHNT; CDR2 reads YYREEE (reference sequence). CDR3 sequence (DNA): TGTGCCAGCAGCTCTGGAGGGACGGTGAACTACGAGCAGTACTTC. Its translation: CASSSGGTVNYEQYF.

This clone has more than one count but fewer than ten. The chain recombines TRBV4-3 with TRBJ1-2; D possibly corresponds to TRBD1 (6 bases). The CDR3 loop spans 16 amino acids. Germline V gene data show CDR1 as LGHNA and CDR2 as YSLEER. V lost 1 base to trimming and J lost 6 bases, with 18 bases between them. The CDR3 nucleotides read TGCGCCAGCAGCCAAGGCTCGGGCGTCAGGGGTCATGGCTACACCTTC. Translating gives CASSQGSGVRGHGYTF.

The chain couples TRBV6-5 to TRBJ2-7; 9 positions agree with TRBD2. J gave up 4 bases and V 0 bases, and 4 bases lay outside the gene matches. Germline CDR1 reads MNHEY; CDR2 reads SVGAGI. The CDR3 runs to 15 residues. The CDR3 here is CASSYSAGGSYEQYF. The CDR3 coding sequence is TGTGCCAGCAGTTACTCCGCGGGAGGGTCGTACGAGCAGTACTTC.

The chain couples TRBV7-3 to TRBJ2-1; tentative D call: TRBD1 (6 bases). Trimming took 2 bases from V and 3 from J, leaving 11 bases between them. Germline lookup yields CDR1 SGHTA and CDR2 FQGTGA. The CDR3 length is 15 residues. CDR3 protein: CASSLSGDGYNEQFF. CDR3 nucleotide sequence: TGTGCCAGCAGCTTATCAGGGGATGGCTACAATGAGCAGTTCTTC.

The chain combines TRBV7-2 with TRBJ2-7, with 8 nucleotides matching TRBD1. Per germline, CDR1 SGHTA and CDR2 FQGNSA. V shed 5 bases and J 1 base; nucleotides not matched to a gene: 1. The CDR3 loop spans 13 amino acids. DNA for the CDR3: TGTGCCAGCAGCCGACAGGGGTCCTACGAGCAGTACTTC. Translated, it gives CASSRQGSYEQYF.

The V gene is TRBV28, the J gene TRBJ2-7, with a weak D call TRBD2 (7 bases). CDR1 and CDR2 (germline): MDHEN, SYDVKM. Trimming took 2 bases from V and 5 from J, leaving 16 bases between them. The CDR3 extends over 15 amino acids. In DNA form, the CDR3 reads TGTGCCAGCAGTTTAGGGGGGGCAGGGGATCACGAGCAGTACTTC. This encodes CASSLGGAGDHEQYF.